Listed below are T cell receptor beta chains from one sample, sequenced in a study of blood T cell repertoires in COVID-19. Using immunoSEQ multiplex PCR, the repertoire was profiled, and TCRdb retains in-frame clones only, with some absent. This repertoire shows a few hundred thousand clones, roughly 82% found once; its top ten account for approximately 2.3%. Specimen: peripheral blood. These TCRs come from a man aged 35 to 55 who had recovered from COVID-19. Both conserved end residues are part of each CDR3. The order of the fields is clone size, D gene, J gene, V gene, CDR3 protein, CDR3 DNA. D genes are given only for firm matches. A clone size is listed for some rows: how often the clone was seen (once, few, many), or a class if it is expanded.

clone_size: NA; d_call: TRBD2; j_call: TRBJ2-5; v_call: TRBV7-2; cdr3_aa: CASSGGLAEETQYF; cdr3_nt: TGTGCCAGCAGCGGGGGACTAGCGGAAGAGACCCAGTACTTC
clone_size: NA; d_call: NA; j_call: TRBJ1-6; v_call: TRBV14; cdr3_aa: CASSQDRISDGTPLHF; cdr3_nt: TGTGCCAGCAGCCAAGATCGTATCAGTGACGGGACACCCCTCCACTTT
clone_size: NA; d_call: NA; j_call: TRBJ2-5; v_call: TRBV19; cdr3_aa: CASSILVSGTQYF; cdr3_nt: TGTGCCAGTAGTATCCTAGTATCGGGGACCCAGTACTTC
clone_size: NA; d_call: TRBD2; j_call: TRBJ2-1; v_call: TRBV30; cdr3_aa: CAWTGLVGGAYNEQFF; cdr3_nt: TGTGCCTGGACTGGGCTCGTCGGGGGGGCCTACAATGAGCAGTTCTTC
clone_size: NA; d_call: NA; j_call: TRBJ1-6; v_call: TRBV12-3/TRBV12-4; cdr3_aa: CASNRDNSPLHF; cdr3_nt: TGTGCCAGCAACAGGGATAATTCACCCCTCCACTTT
clone_size: NA; d_call: NA; j_call: TRBJ1-1; v_call: TRBV9; cdr3_aa: CASSATGLGRGAFF; cdr3_nt: TGTGCCAGCAGCGCCACTGGCCTCGGCCGAGGAGCTTTCTTT
clone_size: NA; d_call: NA; j_call: TRBJ2-1; v_call: TRBV15; cdr3_aa: CATSRDPAGLHEQFF; cdr3_nt: TGTGCCACCAGCAGAGATCCGGCAGGGTTACATGAGCAGTTCTTC
clone_size: NA; d_call: NA; j_call: TRBJ2-7; v_call: TRBV18; cdr3_aa: CASSQGRYEQYF; cdr3_nt: TGTGCCAGCTCGCAGGGTCGATACGAGCAGTACTTC
clone_size: NA; d_call: NA; j_call: TRBJ2-5; v_call: TRBV10-1; cdr3_aa: CASSELLTRETQYF; cdr3_nt: TGCGCCAGCAGTGAGTTACTGACCAGGGAGACCCAGTACTTC
clone_size: NA; d_call: TRBD2; j_call: TRBJ2-5; v_call: TRBV2; cdr3_aa: CASSEGRGSGETQYF; cdr3_nt: TGTGCCAGCAGTGAAGGGCGGGGGAGTGGAGAGACCCAGTACTTC
clone_size: NA; d_call: NA; j_call: TRBJ2-1; v_call: TRBV3-1/TRBV3-2; cdr3_aa: CASSQESYNEQFF; cdr3_nt: TGTGCCAGCAGCCAAGAATCCTATAATGAGCAGTTCTTC
clone_size: NA; d_call: NA; j_call: TRBJ2-5; v_call: TRBV27; cdr3_aa: CASSYTGSRETQYF; cdr3_nt: TGTGCCAGCAGTTATACGGGGAGCAGGGAGACCCAGTACTTC
clone_size: NA; d_call: NA; j_call: TRBJ1-2; v_call: TRBV6-5; cdr3_aa: CASSYSGANYGYTF; cdr3_nt: TGTGCCAGCAGTTACTCAGGGGCTAACTATGGCTACACCTTC
clone_size: NA; d_call: NA; j_call: TRBJ2-2; v_call: TRBV4-1; cdr3_aa: CASSQDEGGASGTNTGELFF; cdr3_nt: TGCGCCAGCAGCCAAGATGAAGGGGGGGCCTCAGGGACGAACACCGGGGAGCTGTTTTTT
clone_size: NA; d_call: NA; j_call: TRBJ1-2; v_call: TRBV27; cdr3_aa: CASSLSGGLSYGYTF; cdr3_nt: TGTGCCAGCAGTTTATCGGGGGGATTAAGCTATGGCTACACCTTC
clone_size: once; d_call: TRBD1; j_call: TRBJ2-7; v_call: TRBV29-1; cdr3_aa: CSVPGQGREQYF; cdr3_nt: TGCAGCGTCCCCGGACAGGGGCGCGAGCAGTACTTC
clone_size: NA; d_call: TRBD1; j_call: TRBJ2-5; v_call: TRBV5-1; cdr3_aa: CASSRGDRVAETQYF; cdr3_nt: TGCGCCAGCAGCCGGGGGGACAGGGTGGCGGAGACCCAGTACTTC
clone_size: once; d_call: TRBD1; j_call: TRBJ2-7; v_call: TRBV5-1; cdr3_aa: CASKGQGSSYEQYF; cdr3_nt: TGCGCCAGCAAGGGACAGGGAAGTTCCTACGAGCAGTACTTC
clone_size: NA; d_call: NA; j_call: TRBJ2-4; v_call: TRBV3-1/TRBV3-2; cdr3_aa: CASSPQGGLAKNIQYF; cdr3_nt: TGTGCCAGCAGCCCCCAGGGGGGCCTAGCCAAAAACATTCAGTACTTC
clone_size: NA; d_call: NA; j_call: TRBJ1-1; v_call: TRBV6-2/TRBV6-3; cdr3_aa: CASSYGPRIILEAFF; cdr3_nt: TGTGCCAGCAGTTACGGGCCCAGAATCATACTTGAAGCTTTCTTT
clone_size: NA; d_call: TRBD1; j_call: TRBJ1-2; v_call: TRBV18; cdr3_aa: CASSPRDRGHGYTF; cdr3_nt: TGTGCCAGCTCACCTCGGGACAGGGGGCATGGCTACACCTTC
clone_size: NA; d_call: NA; j_call: TRBJ2-5; v_call: TRBV5-1; cdr3_aa: CASSLGGPETQYF; cdr3_nt: TGCGCCAGCAGCTTGGGAGGTCCTGAGACCCAGTACTTC
clone_size: NA; d_call: NA; j_call: TRBJ2-1; v_call: TRBV5-4; cdr3_aa: CASSSQTQGHYNEQFF; cdr3_nt: TGTGCCAGCAGCTCCCAGACCCAGGGGCACTACAATGAGCAGTTCTTC
clone_size: NA; d_call: TRBD1; j_call: TRBJ1-5; v_call: TRBV9; cdr3_aa: CASSRTGGGQPQHF; cdr3_nt: TGTGCCAGCAGCCGAACAGGGGGAGGTCAGCCCCAGCATTTT
clone_size: NA; d_call: TRBD1; j_call: TRBJ2-7; v_call: TRBV5-4; cdr3_aa: CASSFRDRGREQYF; cdr3_nt: TGTGCCAGCAGCTTCCGGGACAGGGGTCGCGAGCAGTACTTC
clone_size: NA; d_call: TRBD2; j_call: TRBJ2-3; v_call: TRBV6-2/TRBV6-3; cdr3_aa: CASSSPGSGGTTDTQYF; cdr3_nt: TGTGCCAGCAGTTCCCCGGGGAGCGGGGGGACCACAGATACGCAGTATTTT
clone_size: NA; d_call: NA; j_call: TRBJ1-1; v_call: TRBV19; cdr3_aa: CASRRGTEAFF; cdr3_nt: TGTGCCAGTAGAAGGGGCACTGAAGCTTTCTTT
clone_size: once; d_call: TRBD2; j_call: TRBJ2-1; v_call: TRBV4-1; cdr3_aa: CASSPRALSGGAISEQFF; cdr3_nt: TGCGCCAGCAGCCCAAGGGCCCTTAGCGGGGGGGCCATCAGTGAGCAGTTCTTC
clone_size: NA; d_call: NA; j_call: TRBJ1-3; v_call: TRBV6-2/TRBV6-3; cdr3_aa: CASSSVPGRTTGNTIYF; cdr3_nt: TGTGCCAGCAGTTCCGTTCCGGGTAGAACAACTGGAAACACCATATATTTT
clone_size: NA; d_call: TRBD2; j_call: TRBJ2-5; v_call: TRBV7-2; cdr3_aa: CASSPAGLAGLETQYF; cdr3_nt: TGTGCCAGCAGCCCAGCGGGACTAGCGGGTTTGGAGACCCAGTACTTC
clone_size: NA; d_call: TRBD1; j_call: TRBJ1-2; v_call: TRBV29-1; cdr3_aa: CSVEGTGGGGYTF; cdr3_nt: TGCAGCGTTGAAGGGACAGGGGGGGGAGGCTACACCTTC
clone_size: NA; d_call: TRBD1; j_call: TRBJ2-3; v_call: TRBV18; cdr3_aa: CASSPPGQDTQYF; cdr3_nt: TGTGCCAGCTCACCACCGGGACAGGATACGCAGTATTTT
clone_size: once; d_call: NA; j_call: TRBJ1-1; v_call: TRBV12-3/TRBV12-4; cdr3_aa: CASSFDRGEAFF; cdr3_nt: TGTGCCAGCAGTTTCGATCGCGGGGAAGCTTTCTTT
clone_size: few; d_call: TRBD1; j_call: TRBJ1-5; v_call: TRBV6-6; cdr3_aa: CATEQRQGKQPQHF; cdr3_nt: TGTGCTACGGAGCAAAGACAGGGGAAACAGCCCCAGCATTTT
clone_size: NA; d_call: NA; j_call: TRBJ1-6; v_call: TRBV3-1/TRBV3-2; cdr3_aa: CASSTPGNSPLHF; cdr3_nt: TGTGCCAGCAGCACTCCGGGGAATTCACCCCTCCACTTT
clone_size: few; d_call: TRBD1; j_call: TRBJ1-6; v_call: TRBV6-1; cdr3_aa: CASSDFRDRGQRSPLHF; cdr3_nt: TGTGCCAGCAGTGACTTTCGGGACAGGGGTCAACGTTCACCCCTCCACTTT
clone_size: few; d_call: TRBD1; j_call: TRBJ1-1; v_call: TRBV7-2; cdr3_aa: CASRLQGAVTEAFF; cdr3_nt: TGTGCCAGCAGACTACAGGGGGCAGTCACTGAAGCTTTCTTT
clone_size: NA; d_call: NA; j_call: TRBJ1-2; v_call: TRBV4-3; cdr3_aa: CASSQAPGSIYGYTF; cdr3_nt: TGCGCCAGCAGCCAAGCACCAGGGTCAATCTATGGCTACACCTTC
clone_size: NA; d_call: NA; j_call: TRBJ2-2; v_call: TRBV7-9; cdr3_aa: CASSKSGTGELFF; cdr3_nt: TGTGCCAGCAGCAAATCGGGAACCGGGGAGCTGTTTTTT
clone_size: NA; d_call: TRBD2; j_call: TRBJ2-5; v_call: TRBV11-2; cdr3_aa: CASSLRGWLAGADQETQYF; cdr3_nt: TGTGCCAGCAGCTTAAGGGGGTGGCTAGCGGGAGCCGACCAAGAGACCCAGTACTTC
clone_size: few; d_call: NA; j_call: TRBJ1-2; v_call: TRBV7-2; cdr3_aa: CASSLAGGSYGYTF; cdr3_nt: TGTGCCAGCAGCTTAGCGGGCGGGTCCTATGGCTACACCTTC
clone_size: NA; d_call: NA; j_call: TRBJ1-3; v_call: TRBV7-2; cdr3_aa: CASSLIGTYFSGNTIYF; cdr3_nt: TGTGCCAGCAGCTTAATAGGGACATACTTCTCTGGAAACACCATATATTTT
clone_size: NA; d_call: NA; j_call: TRBJ2-7; v_call: TRBV20-1; cdr3_aa: CSARRGYEQYF; cdr3_nt: TGCAGTGCTAGAAGGGGGTACGAGCAGTACTTC
clone_size: NA; d_call: NA; j_call: TRBJ1-2; v_call: TRBV9; cdr3_aa: CASSVAGRGVDGYTF; cdr3_nt: TGTGCCAGCAGCGTAGCTGGCAGGGGAGTGGATGGCTACACCTTC
clone_size: NA; d_call: TRBD1; j_call: TRBJ1-2; v_call: TRBV30; cdr3_aa: CARSGGQGGIGGYTF; cdr3_nt: TGTGCCCGGAGTGGGGGACAGGGAGGGATCGGGGGCTACACCTTC
clone_size: once; d_call: NA; j_call: TRBJ1-1; v_call: TRBV7-9; cdr3_aa: CASSPGPGSDTEAFF; cdr3_nt: TGTGCCAGCAGCCCGGGTCCAGGGTCGGACACTGAAGCTTTCTTT
clone_size: NA; d_call: NA; j_call: TRBJ2-2; v_call: TRBV6-2/TRBV6-3; cdr3_aa: CASSYSEGDPTNTGELFF; cdr3_nt: TGTGCCAGCAGTTACTCCGAGGGGGACCCCACGAACACCGGGGAGCTGTTTTTT
clone_size: NA; d_call: TRBD2; j_call: TRBJ2-3; v_call: TRBV7-8; cdr3_aa: CASSSLFGLALGENTQYF; cdr3_nt: TGTGCCAGCAGCTCCCTCTTTGGACTAGCGTTGGGGGAGAATACGCAGTATTTT
clone_size: NA; d_call: TRBD2; j_call: TRBJ2-3; v_call: TRBV18; cdr3_aa: CASSPLREGRADTQYF; cdr3_nt: TGTGCCAGCTCGCCTCTCAGGGAAGGGAGGGCAGATACGCAGTATTTT
clone_size: NA; d_call: TRBD2; j_call: TRBJ2-1; v_call: TRBV9; cdr3_aa: CASSVGTSGGEQFF; cdr3_nt: TGTGCCAGCAGCGTAGGGACTAGCGGGGGGGAGCAGTTCTTC
clone_size: few; d_call: TRBD2; j_call: TRBJ2-5; v_call: TRBV7-8; cdr3_aa: CASSPHPGSGGSGAQYF; cdr3_nt: TGTGCCAGCAGCCCCCACCCGGGCAGCGGGGGGTCTGGAGCCCAGTACTTC
clone_size: NA; d_call: NA; j_call: TRBJ1-1; v_call: TRBV6-5; cdr3_aa: CASSRGRGFTEAFF; cdr3_nt: TGTGCCAGCAGTCGTGGTCGGGGGTTCACTGAAGCTTTCTTT
clone_size: NA; d_call: NA; j_call: TRBJ2-5; v_call: TRBV7-9; cdr3_aa: CASSFTGIQETQYF; cdr3_nt: TGTGCCAGCAGCTTCACAGGGATACAAGAGACCCAGTACTTC
clone_size: once; d_call: NA; j_call: TRBJ2-7; v_call: TRBV29-1; cdr3_aa: CSVEETYEQYF; cdr3_nt: TGCAGCGTTGAGGAGACTTACGAGCAGTACTTC
clone_size: once; d_call: NA; j_call: TRBJ2-7; v_call: TRBV7-5; cdr3_aa: CASRDRGPWSPYEQYF; cdr3_nt: TGTGCCAGCCGGGACAGGGGCCCTTGGAGTCCCTACGAGCAGTACTTC